The 16 T cell receptor beta chains presented below share a single source sample, sequenced in a study of shared clonotypes between healthy human individuals. The table came from immunoSEQ multiplex PCR; TCRdb's copy has only in-frame clones and leaves some out. The table lists millions of clones, approximately 95% of them singletons. The sequencing input was naive CD4+ T cells from PBMCs. Subset here: CD45RA+ positively selected. The source of these receptors is a man in his late teens or twenties in good health. Some clones in this sample may be carry-over from other donors' samples.

The DNA of the CDR3 is TGTGCCAGCATCTCGGGAGGGTTCCCAGATACGCAGTATTTT. This sequence encodes CASISGGFPDTQYF. The chain employs TRBV28 and TRBJ2-3; 8 bases are shared with TRBD2. CDR3 length equals 14 residues. V lost 7 bases to trimming and J lost 4 bases; unmatched junction nucleotides: 7. CDR1 MDHEN and CDR2 SYDVKM come from the germline V gene. Complete variable domain (other parts from reference TRBV28 and TRBJ2-3): DVKVTQSSRYLVKRTGEKVFLECVQDMDHENMFWYRQDPGLGLRLIYFSYDVKMKEKGDIPEGYSVSREKKERFSLILESASTNQTSMYLCASISGGFPDTQYFGPGTRLTVL.

This sequence joins TRBV5-1 and TRBJ1-1; D perhaps matches TRBD1 (5 bases). The CDR3 spans 15 residues. V was cut by 4 bases and J by 7 bases, with 20 bases left in between. Germline-derived CDR1 and CDR2 are SGHRS and YFSETQ. CDR3 in DNA: TGCGCCAGCAGCCCATCGCGGGGCCACAGTATTGAAGCTTTCTTT. Amino acids: CASSPSRGHSIEAFF.

The chain couples TRBV29-1 to TRBJ2-5, with D possibly being TRBD1 or TRBD2 (5 bases each). Trimming removed 0 bases from V and 2 bases from J, with 10 bases in between. The CDR3 is made up of 14 amino acids. The germline V gene has CDR1 SQVTM and CDR2 ANQGSEA. The CDR3 reads CSVEDGWGQETQYF. In nucleotides, the CDR3 is TGCAGCGTTGAAGACGGGTGGGGGCAAGAGACCCAGTACTTC.

This chain links TRBV5-1 with TRBJ2-1; TRBD2 aligns across 14 bases. V trimming: 4 bases; J trimming: 9 bases; junction bases outside the gene matches: 9. This CDR3 region has 16 residues. Looked up from germline, CDR1 is SGHRS and CDR2 is YFSETQ. The CDR3 nucleotides read TGCGCCAGCAGCCCGCGGACTAGCGGGAGGTACGGTGAGCAGTTCTTC. This translates into CASSPRTSGRYGEQFF.

V is TRBV10-2 and J is TRBJ2-1, with TRBD2 matching over 8 bases. V lost 3 bases and J lost 1; bases outside the gene matches: 5. The CDR3 consists of 16 residues. CDR1 and CDR2 (germline): WSHSY, SAAADI. CDR3 sequence reads: CASSELAVYSYNEQFF. Written as DNA, the CDR3 is TGCGCCAGCAGTGAACTAGCGGTTTATTCCTACAATGAGCAGTTCTTC.

The J gene is TRBJ2-1, the V gene TRBV10-3, with 7 bases identical to TRBD2. CDR3 size: 13 residues. V lost 8 bases to trimming and J lost 5 bases; unmatched junction nucleotides: 6. Germline CDR1 and CDR2: ENHRY and SYGVKD. CDR3 sequence (DNA): TGTGCCATCTGGGGGGGAAGGGACAATGAGCAGTTCTTC. It encodes CAIWGGRDNEQFF.

The CDR3 region is CASLTGLGEQFF. CDR3 nucleotides: TGTGCCAGCCTGACAGGGTTGGGTGAGCAGTTCTTC. This sequence joins TRBV18 and TRBJ2-1; 7 bases map to TRBD1. The length of the CDR3 is 12 residues. J gave up 9 bases and V 8 bases, and 7 bases lay outside the gene matches. Germline V CDR1 and CDR2: KGHSH, LQKENI. The full variable domain, in which reference TRBV18 and TRBJ2-1 provide the parts outside the CDR3, is NAGVMQNPRHLVRRRGQEARLRCSPMKGHSHVYWYRQLPEEGLKFMVYLQKENIIDESGMPKERFSAEFPKEGPSILRIQQVVRGDSAAYFCASLTGLGEQFFGPGTRLTVL.

This chain joins TRBV7-9 and TRBJ2-1; D possibly corresponds to TRBD2 (6 bases). V gave up 11 bases and J gave up 7 bases, with 18 bases separating them. CDR1 and CDR2 from the germline V gene are SEHNR and FQNEAQ (reference sequence). The CDR3 covers 13 residues. As DNA, the CDR3 is TGTGCCTCGGGGGTTCTGCGGGGAAATGAGCAGTTCTTC. It encodes CASGVLRGNEQFF.

CDR3 loop: CASSELGGRPWNEQFF. CDR3 sequence (DNA): TGTGCCAGCAGTGAATTGGGGGGGAGACCGTGGAATGAGCAGTTCTTC. V and J are TRBV25-1 and TRBJ2-1; the match to TRBD2 covers 7 bases. V gave up 1 base and J gave up 7 bases; unmatched junction bases: 10. This CDR3 is 16 amino acids long. Germline CDR1 and CDR2: MGHDK and SYGVNS.

The chain is built from TRBV7-9 and TRBJ1-2; possible D gene TRBD1, 6 bases. V gave up 11 bases and J gave up 2 bases, with 21 bases separating them. The CDR3 is made up of 15 amino acids. Germline values: CDR1 SEHNR, CDR2 FQNEAQ (reference sequence). CDR3 sequence reads: CAGDDQGPGNYGYTF. CDR3 in DNA: TGTGCCGGGGATGACCAGGGGCCGGGGAACTATGGCTACACCTTC.

The genes are TRBV7-2 and TRBJ2-7, with D possibly TRBD2 on 6 matching bases. V was cut by 2 bases and J by 5 bases, with 16 bases left in between. The CDR3 spans 15 residues. Per the germline V gene, CDR1 is SGHTA and CDR2 is FQGNSA. CDR3 sequence: CASSLTAGTWNEQYF. The CDR3 coding sequence is TGTGCCAGCAGCTTAACTGCGGGGACTTGGAACGAGCAGTACTTC.

The chain employs TRBV5-1 and TRBJ2-1; 7 nucleotides line up with TRBD1. The CDR3 has 15 amino acids. V was pared by 2 bases and J by 6 bases, with 8 bases of the junction left unmatched. Germline lookup yields CDR1 SGHRS and CDR2 YFSETQ. The DNA for the CDR3 is TGCGCCAGCAGCTTAGGGGACAGAATCCTCAATGAGCAGTTCTTC. It specifies CASSLGDRILNEQFF.

The chain recombines TRBV2 with TRBJ1-5; 7 bases are a match to TRBD1. This CDR3 contains 16 residues. Losses at the gene ends were 9 bases for V and 2 bases for J; bases not matched to a gene: 13. The V gene's germline CDR1 is SNHLY and CDR2 FYNNEI. CDR3: CASLLNTGVGNQPQHF. DNA of the CDR3: TGTGCCAGTCTACTAAACACAGGGGTGGGCAATCAGCCCCAGCATTTT.

The V and J genes are TRBV7-2 and TRBJ2-7; D remains ambiguous. The CDR3 runs to 16 residues. V shed 2 bases and J shed 1 base, with 15 bases lying between them. CDR1 is SGHTA, CDR2 FQGNSA, per germline. CDR3 nucleotide sequence: TGTGCCAGCAGCTTATTCACTGGCAGGTTATCCTACGAGCAGTACTTC. Amino acid sequence: CASSLFTGRLSYEQYF.

CDR3 loop: CASSVDGGPPTNEKLFF. The CDR3 DNA follows: TGTGCCAGCAGCGTAGACGGGGGGCCTCCAACTAATGAAAAACTGTTTTTT. The rearrangement links TRBV9 to TRBJ1-4, with D perhaps TRBD1 (6 bases). Looked up from germline, CDR1 is SGDLS and CDR2 is YYNGEE. V lost 0 bases and J lost 0, with 12 bases in between. The CDR3 is 17 amino acids.

V and J are TRBV7-3 and TRBJ1-1; TRBD1 matches at 8 bases. The germline V gene encodes CDR1 SGHTA and CDR2 FQGTGA. Trimming took 5 bases from V and 4 from J; bases not matched to a gene: 12. The CDR3 length is 16 residues. DNA for the CDR3: TGTGCCAGCAGCCCAAGTTGGACAGGGAAGACCACTGAAGCTTTCTTT. Translation gives CASSPSWTGKTTEAFF.